This T cell receptor (beta chain) emerged from a study of identical twins. Study outcomes and limitations: It was possible that invariant MAIT and iNKT cells partly confounded the zero-insertion analyses. Out-of-frame alpha sequences shared between twins exhibited an excess of low generation probability.

A template switching step contributed a universal primer site, while unique molecular identifiers were present in the cDNA. TCRdb itself ran the 5' RACE reads through MiXCR, one entry per CDR3 protein. This table has about 700,000 distinct CDR3 sequences, over 8.5% appearing once. The CDR3 runs to 11 residues. The germline V gene has CDR1 LGHNA and CDR2 YNFKEQ. The V gene lost 7 bases and the J gene lost 11 bases, with 14 bases spanning the gap. The donors were all healthy and Caucasian. In its sample, this clonotype was seen a few times. The antigen is not known. This sample also appeared in a second study, on yellow fever vaccine responses in identical twins.

Source material: PBMCs. The chain carries TRBV4-2 and TRBJ1-1, with D unclear. This TCR was sampled from a woman under 30 in good health. CDR3 sequence (DNA): TGTGCCAGCACCGGAAACAGTCAGGCTTTCTTT. Residues: CASTGNSQAFF.